Following are 10 T cell receptor beta chains from one sample sequenced in a study of monozygotic twins with inflammatory bowel disease (dated by TCRdb to between 2017 and 2020). The library was built by means of 5' RACE. The sequencing machine was an Illumina HiSeq 2500. After the reads were reprocessed by TCRdb, one entry was made per CDR3 protein sequence, with no DNA. This sample's clone table shows over 150,000 distinct CDR3 sequences. The leading ten clones occupy roughly 2.3% of the sample. Sequencing was carried out using blood. The receptors here all came from a human donor with ulcerative colitis or Crohn's disease, or a healthy co-twin of an affected twin (not recorded which).

The V call is TRBV20-1, the J call TRBJ1-5; as DNA is missing, the TRBD1 call by TCRdb cannot be tested. The CDR3 covers 16 residues. Germline CDR1 DFQATT, CDR2 SNEGSKA (reference sequence). The CDR3: CSARSGVSYSNQPQHF.

The chain is built from TRBV7-9 and TRBJ1-6; TCRdb gives TRBD1 as the D gene, but with no DNA this cannot be confirmed. In germline, CDR1 is SEHNR, CDR2 FQNEAQ (reference sequence). The CDR3 has 16 amino acids. CDR3 loop: CASSFQTTGGGSPLHF.

V and J are TRBV7-3 and TRBJ2-3; TCRdb selects TRBD1, and the lack of DNA leaves this call unchecked. The CDR3 has 14 residues. Germline loops: CDR1 SGHTA, CDR2 FQGTGA. CDR3: CASSLMSGTDTQYF.

V usage is TRBV7-2 and J usage is TRBJ2-1; TCRdb calls TRBD1, which cannot be checked without DNA. The CDR3 contains 12 residues. CDR1 and CDR2 from the germline V gene are SGHTA and FQGNSA. The chain's CDR3 is CASSLAQGEQFF.

The rearrangement links TRBV10-3 to TRBJ2-5. The CDR3 runs 14 residues. CDR1 and CDR2 from the germline V gene are ENHRY and SYGVKD. CDR3 amino acids: CAISEKGSQETQYF.

V and J are TRBV9 and TRBJ2-1; TCRdb's D call, TRBD2, is unchecked because there is no DNA. The germline V gene has CDR1 SGDLS and CDR2 YYNGEE. The CDR3 is 16 amino acids. The CDR3 sequence is CASSIGAGGNYNEQFF.

The chain joins TRBV28 to TRBJ1-3; absent DNA, TCRdb's TRBD1 call cannot be checked. Germline V CDR1 and CDR2: MDHEN, SYDVKM. The CDR3 totals 13 residues. The CDR3 loop is CASSSGGRNTIYF.

V usage is TRBV7-2 and J usage is TRBJ2-7; TCRdb outputs TRBD1, but without DNA this stays unchecked. Germline CDR1 and CDR2: SGHTA and FQGNSA. There are 14 residues in the CDR3. CDR3 loop: CASSLGGLDYEQYF.

The chain recombines TRBV20-1 with TRBJ1-1. Per the germline V gene, CDR1 is DFQATT and CDR2 is SNEGSKA (reference sequence). This CDR3 spans 14 amino acids. CDR3 residues: CSAAGNGRGTEAFF.

This sequence joins TRBV20-1 and TRBJ2-3; the D call from TCRdb, TRBD2, cannot be confirmed without DNA. The V gene's germline CDR1 is DFQATT and CDR2 SNEGSKA (reference sequence). This CDR3 has 14 residues. The CDR3 sequence is CSATLAGGGDTQYF.